What follows describes a single T cell receptor beta chain. As yet, its antigen is unknown. Measured with immunoSEQ multiplex PCR; TCRdb has only the in-frame clones, and not every one. The data contain some 65,000 clones, 85% of them singletons. This record comes from a study of OX40 agonist ivuxolimab in advanced cancers. The study, taken as a whole, reports: CD4+ and CD8+ blood T cells expanded clonally by week 6 at 0.1 to 3.0 mg/kg. Partial responders at 0.1-3.0 mg/kg showed near-lowest clonal expansion.

CDR1 SGDLS and CDR2 YYNGEE come from the germline V gene. CDR3 length equals 14 residues. Trimming pared 0 bases from V and 6 bases from J, leaving 12 bases between. The genes are TRBV9 and TRBJ1-2, with D perhaps TRBD1 (5 bases). The sequencing here drew on CD4+ or CD8+ T cells sorted from blood, taken in a trial of the OX40 agonist ivuxolimab. The clonotype was recovered from an adult with an advanced solid tumor such as melanoma, head and neck, liver or kidney cancer. This chain's CDR3 is CASSVATGRDGYTF. DNA of the CDR3: TGTGCCAGCAGCGTAGCTACCGGCAGGGATGGCTACACCTTC. Full variable domain (outside the CDR3, taken from reference TRBV9 and TRBJ1-2): DSGVTQTPKHLITATGQRVTLRCSPRSGDLSVYWYQQSLDQGLQFLIQYYNGEERAKGNILERFSAQQFPDLHSELNLSSLELGDSALYFCASSVATGRDGYTFGSGTRLTVV.